This entry lists 27 T cell receptor beta chains sequenced from one sample in a study of T cell responses to AZD1222 COVID-19 vaccine. The assay was immunoSEQ multiplex PCR, and TCRdb's table has in-frame clones only and misses some. This table holds approximately 160,000 clones, 90% found once. Here the sequenced sample was peripheral blood, taken on day 0 of AZD1222 vaccination. Source of these receptors: an adult in good health.

This clone has only one observation. J is TRBJ1-1 and V is TRBV7-6, with D perhaps matching TRBD1 (5 bases). V lost 6 bases and J lost 4, with 15 bases in between. The germline V gene encodes CDR1 SGHVS and CDR2 FNYEAQ. There are 14 residues in the CDR3. The CDR3 loop reads CASRPGGASTEAFF. The CDR3 nucleotides are TGTGCCAGCAGACCCGGTGGGGCGAGCACTGAAGCTTTCTTT.

The rearrangement links TRBV4-3 to TRBJ1-2, with 7 bases fitting TRBD1. J was trimmed by 1 base and V by 0 bases; bases with no gene match: 11. CDR3 length: 18 residues. Per germline, CDR1 LGHNA and CDR2 YSLEER. The CDR3: CASSQDLEGTAFNYGYTF. In DNA, the CDR3 is TGCGCCAGCAGCCAAGATTTGGAAGGGACAGCATTTAACTATGGCTACACCTTC.

The CDR3 reads CASSIDVATMNTEAFF. In DNA form, the CDR3 reads TGTGCCAGTAGTATAGATGTCGCGACCATGAACACTGAAGCTTTCTTT. V and J are TRBV19 and TRBJ1-1; no reliable D call. Trimming left V 0 bases short and J 0 bases short, with 11 bases between. This CDR3 comprises 16 residues. Germline V gene sequence: CDR1 LNHDA, CDR2 SQIVND (reference sequence).

The chain links TRBV7-2 to TRBJ1-2; 10 bases match TRBD1. Germline V gives CDR1 SGHTA, CDR2 FQGNSA. This CDR3 has 14 amino acids. Losses at the gene ends were 5 bases for V and 6 bases for J; bases not matched to a gene: 6. CDR3 amino acids: CASSPLGTGDGYTF. The DNA of the CDR3 is TGTGCCAGCAGCCCGCTCGGGACAGGGGATGGCTACACCTTC.

This chain uses TRBV10-2 with TRBJ2-1; TRBD2 agrees at 13 bases. Trimming removed 3 bases from V and 4 bases from J; junction bases left unmatched: 9. Germline CDR1 WSHSY, CDR2 SAAADI. The CDR3 runs 18 residues. The CDR3: CASSDQRTSGGNYNEQFF. CDR3 sequence (DNA): TGCGCCAGCAGTGATCAAAGGACTAGCGGGGGAAATTACAATGAGCAGTTCTTC.

This chain connects TRBV18 to TRBJ2-5; perhaps TRBD1 as D (6 bases). Per germline, CDR1 KGHSH and CDR2 LQKENI. This CDR3 is 13 amino acids long. V shed 3 bases and J shed 2 bases, with 7 bases lying between them. The CDR3: CASSPTGQETQYF. In DNA, the CDR3 is TGTGCCAGCTCACCCACAGGGCAAGAGACCCAGTACTTC. Together with reference TRBV18 and TRBJ2-5, the CDR3 gives the full variable domain: NAGVMQNPRHLVRRRGQEARLRCSPMKGHSHVYWYRQLPEEGLKFMVYLQKENIIDESGMPKERFSAEFPKEGPSILRIQQVVRGDSAAYFCASSPTGQETQYFGPGTRLLVL.

V gene TRBV7-8 combines with J gene TRBJ1-2; TRBD1 matches 8 bases. CDR3 length: 16 residues. CDR1 is SGHVS, CDR2 FQNEAQ, per germline. The ends lost 1 base at V and 7 bases at J; junction bases unmatched: 11. CDR3: CASSLGIGQGAGGYTF. The CDR3 DNA follows: TGTGCCAGCAGCTTAGGAATTGGGCAGGGGGCAGGTGGCTACACCTTC.

The rearrangement links TRBV7-8 to TRBJ1-5, with D unresolved. Germline V gene sequence: CDR1 SGHVS, CDR2 FQNEAQ. V was trimmed by 5 bases and J by 1 base, leaving 15 bases between them. The CDR3 totals 16 residues. CDR3 bases: TGTGCCAGCAGCCACCGGGTTGGTGGCAGCAATCAGCCCCAGCATTTT. It encodes CASSHRVGGSNQPQHF.

This chain links TRBV27 with TRBJ1-2; 9 bases map to TRBD1. With 9 bases clipped from V and 0 bases from J, the junction kept 5 bases outside the gene matches. This CDR3 spans 14 amino acids. Germline CDR1 and CDR2: MNHEY and SMNVEV (reference sequence). The CDR3 DNA follows: TGTGCCAGTACGGGACAGGGCGCTAACTATGGCTACACCTTC. Encoded protein: CASTGQGANYGYTF.

V is TRBV14 and J is TRBJ1-1; a weak D match, TRBD1 (5 bases). Between the trimmed V and J ends, which lost 4 bases and 3 bases, there was a span of 12 bases. The CDR3 extends over 14 amino acids. The V gene's germline CDR1 is SGHDN and CDR2 FVKESK. This CDR3 reads CASSLAGQDTEAFF. The CDR3, as DNA: TGTGCCAGCAGCCTGGCGGGGCAGGACACTGAAGCTTTCTTT.

V is TRBV2 and J is TRBJ2-1, with 8 bases identical to TRBD2. In germline, CDR1 is SNHLY, CDR2 FYNNEI. The V segment lost 8 bases and the J segment 8 bases; nucleotides outside the gene matches: 14. CDR3 length: 15 amino acids. The DNA for the CDR3 is TGTGCCAGCGAGTGGGGGCGGGGGGCCCTCCATGAGCAGTTCTTC. This translates into CASEWGRGALHEQFF.

The J gene is TRBJ2-5, the V gene TRBV9; D possibly matches TRBD1 or TRBD2 (6 bases each). The CDR3 has 14 residues. CDR1 and CDR2 (germline): SGDLS, YYNGEE. V was shortened by 2 bases and J by 5 bases, with 13 bases between the two germline ends. CDR3 residues: CASSVGTSGETQYF. The CDR3 nucleotides are TGTGCCAGCAGCGTCGGGACAAGCGGGGAGACCCAGTACTTC.

The chain links TRBV7-8 to TRBJ2-7, with 9 bases fitting TRBD1. CDR3 length equals 17 residues. The germline CDR1 and CDR2 sequences are SGHVS and FQNEAQ. The ends lost 5 bases at V and 3 bases at J; junction bases unmatched: 14. CDR3 amino acids: CASSVQPNPTGGYEQYF. The DNA of the CDR3 is TGTGCCAGCAGCGTACAACCCAATCCGACAGGGGGCTACGAGCAGTACTTC.

The CDR3 here is CASSSRGPSYEQYF. The CDR3 coding sequence is TGTGCCAGCAGTTCCAGGGGCCCCTCCTACGAGCAGTACTTC. The chain carries TRBV6-5 and TRBJ2-7; D possibly corresponds to TRBD1 (6 bases). This CDR3 region has 14 residues. Germline V gives CDR1 MNHEY, CDR2 SVGAGI. V was shortened by 4 bases and J by 0 bases, with 10 bases between the two germline ends.

The rearrangement links TRBV7-8 to TRBJ1-5; D unclear. Trimming removed 1 base at V and 2 bases at J, with 6 bases between. Per the germline V gene, CDR1 is SGHVS and CDR2 is FQNEAQ. The CDR3 consists of 14 residues. In DNA form, the CDR3 reads TGTGCCAGCAGCTTAGGGGAGGGCAATCAGCCCCAGCATTTT. Encoded protein: CASSLGEGNQPQHF.

The chain employs TRBV4-1 and TRBJ2-3; TRBD2 agrees at 9 bases. V lost 5 bases, J lost 4 bases, and 10 bases stayed unmatched. The germline V gene encodes CDR1 MGHRA and CDR2 YSYEKL. This CDR3 spans 16 amino acids. CDR3 sequence (DNA): TGCGCCAGCAGCTTAAACGGACTAGCGAATGCAGATACGCAGTATTTT. Its protein product is CASSLNGLANADTQYF.

The CDR3 coding sequence is TGTGCCAGCAGCCAAGGTCAGGGGATCAATCAGCCCCAGCATTTT. Translation gives CASSQGQGINQPQHF. The chain carries TRBV4-2 and TRBJ1-5; possibly TRBD1 for D (6 bases). This CDR3 is 15 amino acids long. V was cut by 1 base and J by 3 bases, with 10 bases left in between. Germline CDR1 reads LGHNA; CDR2 reads YNFKEQ.

This clone was detected a few times. The chain carries TRBV15 and TRBJ2-7; perhaps TRBD1 as D (6 bases). Trimming cost V 3 bases and J 1 base, with 10 bases left between them. The CDR3 consists of 14 residues. Germline CDR1 reads LNHNV; CDR2 reads YYDKDF (reference sequence). The CDR3 nucleotides read TGTGCCACCAGCAGGACGACAGGATCCTACGAGCAGTACTTC. Protein product: CATSRTTGSYEQYF.

The V and J genes are TRBV7-8 and TRBJ1-1; D not resolved. V was trimmed by 5 bases and J by 3 bases, leaving 28 bases between them. The CDR3 length is 19 residues. Per the germline V gene, CDR1 is SGHVS and CDR2 is FQNEAQ. The CDR3 sequence is CASSPSRTTGYSRDTEAFF. The CDR3 region has the DNA TGTGCCAGCAGCCCGAGTCGAACTACGGGATATTCGAGGGACACTGAAGCTTTCTTT.

The chain uses TRBV3-1 (or the pseudogene TRBV3-2) and TRBJ2-7; tentative D call: TRBD1 (5 bases). Trimming stripped 4 bases from V and 4 bases from J, with 11 bases between. Germline V gene lookup returns CDR1 LGHDT and CDR2 YNNKEL (reference sequence). CDR3 length: 13 residues. The CDR3 DNA follows: TGTGCCAGCAGCCCCAGGGTTTGGTACGAGCAGTACTTC. It is translated as CASSPRVWYEQYF.

The table lists this clone with a few counts. The rearrangement uses TRBV15 and TRBJ1-5, with TRBD1 matching over 9 bases. The CDR3 has 16 amino acids. Looked up from germline, CDR1 is LNHNV and CDR2 is YYDKDF (reference sequence). The V segment lost 0 bases and the J segment 4 bases; nucleotides outside the gene matches: 4. The CDR3 reads CATSRDTQGANQPQHF. The CDR3 coding sequence is TGTGCCACCAGCAGAGATACACAGGGGGCGAATCAGCCCCAGCATTTT.

This clone occurred a few times. J is TRBJ1-2 and V is TRBV6-6, with 9 nucleotides matching TRBD1. Trimming removed 6 bases from V and 4 bases from J; junction bases left unmatched: 6. Looked up from germline, CDR1 is MNHNY and CDR2 is SVGAGI (reference sequence). The CDR3 runs 14 residues. The CDR3 here is CASRPTGGIYGYTF. The CDR3 DNA reads as TGTGCCAGCAGACCGACAGGGGGTATCTATGGCTACACCTTC.

The J gene is TRBJ1-6, the V gene TRBV18; 10 bases are shared with TRBD1. Trimming removed 6 bases from V and 9 bases from J; junction bases left unmatched: 8. Per the germline V gene, CDR1 is KGHSH and CDR2 is LQKENI. This CDR3 comprises 15 residues. Here the CDR3 reads CASSAGTGDSSPLHF. Here the CDR3 DNA reads TGTGCCAGCTCCGCCGGGACAGGGGACAGTTCACCCCTCCACTTT. Full variable domain (rest looked up from reference TRBV18 and TRBJ1-6): NAGVMQNPRHLVRRRGQEARLRCSPMKGHSHVYWYRQLPEEGLKFMVYLQKENIIDESGMPKERFSAEFPKEGPSILRIQQVVRGDSAAYFCASSAGTGDSSPLHFGNGTRLTVT.

The chain uses TRBV28 and TRBJ1-2; D remains ambiguous. The CDR3 consists of 16 residues. The germline V gene encodes CDR1 MDHEN and CDR2 SYDVKM. V shed 4 bases and J shed 0 bases, with 15 bases lying between them. The CDR3 bases are TGTGCCAGCAGTTCCCTGGCAGAGGCAACTAACTATGGCTACACCTTC. Its translation: CASSSLAEATNYGYTF.

The chain has TRBV7-2 and TRBJ1-1; D uncertain. V lost 1 base and J lost 3, with 6 bases in between. The CDR3 has 13 amino acids. The germline gives CDR1 SGHTA, CDR2 FQGNSA. In DNA form, the CDR3 reads TGTGCCAGCAGCTTAGAGCAGGACACTGAAGCTTTCTTT. Its protein is CASSLEQDTEAFF.

The gene calls are TRBV4-3 and TRBJ2-5, with D maybe TRBD2 (5 bases). This CDR3 region has 15 residues. Germline V gives CDR1 LGHNA, CDR2 YSLEER. Trimming removed 0 bases from V and 5 bases from J, with 13 bases in between. CDR3 sequence reads: CASSQERAAVETQYF. CDR3 in DNA: TGCGCCAGCAGCCAAGAGAGAGCGGCGGTTGAGACCCAGTACTTC.

This clone was seen only once. This chain connects TRBV19 to TRBJ1-6; D not certain. CDR1 and CDR2 (germline): LNHDA, SQIVND (reference sequence). The V end was cut by 4 bases, the J end by 7 bases, with 17 bases between. This CDR3 has 16 amino acids. CDR3 sequence (DNA): TGTGCCAGTAGTACAGAATACGACCGGATCAATTCACCCCTCCACTTT. It encodes CASSTEYDRINSPLHF.